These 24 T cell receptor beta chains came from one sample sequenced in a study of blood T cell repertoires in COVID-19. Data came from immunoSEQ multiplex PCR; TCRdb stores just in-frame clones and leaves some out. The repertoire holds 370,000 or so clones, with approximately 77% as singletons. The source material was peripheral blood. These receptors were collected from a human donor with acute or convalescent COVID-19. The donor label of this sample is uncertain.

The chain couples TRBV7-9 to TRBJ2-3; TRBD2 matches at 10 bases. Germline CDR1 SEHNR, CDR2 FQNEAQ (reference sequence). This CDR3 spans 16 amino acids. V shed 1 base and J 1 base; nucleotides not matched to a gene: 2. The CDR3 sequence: CASSLGLAGGTDTQYF. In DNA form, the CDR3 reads TGTGCCAGCAGCTTAGGACTAGCGGGCGGCACAGATACGCAGTATTTT.

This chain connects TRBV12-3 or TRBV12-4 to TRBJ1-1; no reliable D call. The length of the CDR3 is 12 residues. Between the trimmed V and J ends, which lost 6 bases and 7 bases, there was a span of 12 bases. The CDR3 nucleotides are TGTGCCAGCAGACTCAGTAGCGGTGAAGCTTTCTTT. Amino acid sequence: CASRLSSGEAFF.

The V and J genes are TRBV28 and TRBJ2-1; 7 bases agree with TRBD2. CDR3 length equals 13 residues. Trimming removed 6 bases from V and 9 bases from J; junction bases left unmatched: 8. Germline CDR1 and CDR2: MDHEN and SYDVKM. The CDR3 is CASRKTSSGEQFF. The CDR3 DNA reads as TGTGCCAGCAGGAAGACTAGCTCAGGTGAGCAGTTCTTC.

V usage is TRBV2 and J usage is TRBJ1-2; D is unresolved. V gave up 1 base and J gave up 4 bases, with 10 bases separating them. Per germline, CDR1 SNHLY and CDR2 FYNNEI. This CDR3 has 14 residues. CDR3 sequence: CASSEEGRVYGYTF. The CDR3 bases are TGTGCCAGCAGTGAAGAAGGGAGAGTCTATGGCTACACCTTC.

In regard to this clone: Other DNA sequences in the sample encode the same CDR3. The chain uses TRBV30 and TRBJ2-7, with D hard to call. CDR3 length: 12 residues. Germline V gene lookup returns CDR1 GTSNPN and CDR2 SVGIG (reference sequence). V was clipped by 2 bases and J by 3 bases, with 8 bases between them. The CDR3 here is CAWSPTGYEQYF. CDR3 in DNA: TGTGCCTGGAGTCCTACTGGCTACGAGCAGTACTTC.

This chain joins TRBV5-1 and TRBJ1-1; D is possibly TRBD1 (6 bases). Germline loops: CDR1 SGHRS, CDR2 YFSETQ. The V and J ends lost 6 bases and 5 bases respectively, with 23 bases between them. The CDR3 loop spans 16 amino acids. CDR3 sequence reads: CASTRSQLGARTEAFF. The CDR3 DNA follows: TGCGCCAGCACCAGGTCACAACTGGGGGCGCGGACTGAAGCTTTCTTT. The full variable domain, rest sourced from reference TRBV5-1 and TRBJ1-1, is KAGVTQTPRYLIKTRGQQVTLSCSPISGHRSVSWYQQTPGQGLQFLFEYFSETQRNKGNFPGRFSGRQFSNSRSEMNVSTLELGDSALYLCASTRSQLGARTEAFFGQGTRLTVV.

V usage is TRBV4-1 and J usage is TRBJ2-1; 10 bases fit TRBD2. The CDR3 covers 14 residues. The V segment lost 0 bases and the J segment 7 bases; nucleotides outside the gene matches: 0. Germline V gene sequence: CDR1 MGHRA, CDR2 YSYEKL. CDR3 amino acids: CASSQEAGGNEQFF. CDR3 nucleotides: TGCGCCAGCAGCCAAGAAGCGGGAGGGAATGAGCAGTTCTTC.

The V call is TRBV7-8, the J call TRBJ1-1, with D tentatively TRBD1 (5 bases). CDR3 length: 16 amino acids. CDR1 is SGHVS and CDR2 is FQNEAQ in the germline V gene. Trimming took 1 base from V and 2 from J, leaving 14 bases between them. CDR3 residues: CASSLVGGRGNTEAFF. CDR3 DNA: TGTGCCAGCAGCTTAGTGGGGGGAAGGGGAAACACTGAAGCTTTCTTT.

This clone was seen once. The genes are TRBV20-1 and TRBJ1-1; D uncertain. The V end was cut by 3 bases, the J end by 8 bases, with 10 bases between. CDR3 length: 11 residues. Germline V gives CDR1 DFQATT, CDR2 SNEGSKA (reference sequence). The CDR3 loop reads CSASSAEEAFF. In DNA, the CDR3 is TGCAGTGCTAGCTCCGCGGAGGAAGCTTTCTTT.

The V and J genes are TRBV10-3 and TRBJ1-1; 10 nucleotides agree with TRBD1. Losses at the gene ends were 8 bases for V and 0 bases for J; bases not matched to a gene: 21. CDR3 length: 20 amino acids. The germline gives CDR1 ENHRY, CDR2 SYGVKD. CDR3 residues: CAIPSGTGETADRMNTEAFF. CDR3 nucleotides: TGTGCCATCCCCTCCGGGACAGGGGAAACCGCGGACCGTATGAACACTGAAGCTTTCTTT.

The CDR3 region has the DNA TGTGCCTGGAGTGTACTGGACGGGGGAACGCAAGAGACCCAGTACTTC. It specifies CAWSVLDGGTQETQYF. This chain links TRBV30 with TRBJ2-5; a weak D match, TRBD2 (6 bases). There are 16 residues in the CDR3. Trimming stripped 0 bases from V and 2 bases from J, with 16 bases between. CDR1 is GTSNPN, CDR2 SVGIG, per germline (reference sequence).

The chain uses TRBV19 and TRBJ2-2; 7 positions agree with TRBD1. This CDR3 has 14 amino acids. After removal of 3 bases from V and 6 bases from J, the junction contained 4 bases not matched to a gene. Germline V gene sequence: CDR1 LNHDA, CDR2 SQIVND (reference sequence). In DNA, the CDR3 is TGTGCCAGTAGTATCGACAGGGTGCCCGGGGAGCTGTTTTTT. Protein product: CASSIDRVPGELFF.

CDR3 loop: CASSITGEAIYF. In DNA, the CDR3 is TGTGCCAGCAGTATCACAGGGGAGGCCATATATTTT. J is TRBJ1-3 and V is TRBV6-1; 7 bases line up with TRBD1. The germline gives CDR1 MNHNS, CDR2 SASEGT. V trimming: 5 bases; J trimming: 11 bases; junction bases outside the gene matches: 6. There are 12 residues in the CDR3.

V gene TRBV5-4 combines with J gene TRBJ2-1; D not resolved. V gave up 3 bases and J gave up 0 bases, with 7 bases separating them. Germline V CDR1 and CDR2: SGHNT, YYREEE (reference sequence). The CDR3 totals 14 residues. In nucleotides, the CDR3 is TGTGCCAGCAGCTACTCCCCCTCCTACAATGAGCAGTTCTTC. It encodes CASSYSPSYNEQFF.

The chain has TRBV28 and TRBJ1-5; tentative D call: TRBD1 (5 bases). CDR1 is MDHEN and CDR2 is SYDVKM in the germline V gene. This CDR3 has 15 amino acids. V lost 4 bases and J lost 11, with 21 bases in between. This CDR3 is CASSYGGMTSRTQHF. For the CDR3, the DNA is TGTGCCAGCAGTTACGGGGGTATGACATCGAGGACCCAGCATTTT.

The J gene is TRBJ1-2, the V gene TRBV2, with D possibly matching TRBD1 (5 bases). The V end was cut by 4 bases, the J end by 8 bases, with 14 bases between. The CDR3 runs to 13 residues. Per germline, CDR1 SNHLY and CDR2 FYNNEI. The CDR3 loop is CASSVVPGEGYTF. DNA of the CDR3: TGTGCCAGCAGTGTGGTCCCGGGGGAAGGCTACACCTTC.

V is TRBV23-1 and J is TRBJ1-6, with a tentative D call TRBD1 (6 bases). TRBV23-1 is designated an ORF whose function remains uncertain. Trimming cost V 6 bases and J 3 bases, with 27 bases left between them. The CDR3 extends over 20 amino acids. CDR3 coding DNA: TGCGCCAGCAGCCGAGAACGGACAGTTTGCCTAAGGAACTATAATTCACCCCTCCACTTT. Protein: CASSRERTVCLRNYNSPLHF.

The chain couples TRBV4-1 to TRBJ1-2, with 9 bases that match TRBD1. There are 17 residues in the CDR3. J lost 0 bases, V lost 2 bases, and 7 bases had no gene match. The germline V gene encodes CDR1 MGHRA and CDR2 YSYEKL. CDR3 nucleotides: TGCGCCAGCAGCCAAACCATACAGGGGGCCTCTAACTATGGCTACACCTTC. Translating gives CASSQTIQGASNYGYTF.

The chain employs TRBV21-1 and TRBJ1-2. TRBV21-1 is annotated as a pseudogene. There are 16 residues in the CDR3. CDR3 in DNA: TGTGCCAGCAGCCTTTTTATGAGGGTCCCAAACTATGGCTACACCTTC. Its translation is CASSLFMRVPNYGYTF.

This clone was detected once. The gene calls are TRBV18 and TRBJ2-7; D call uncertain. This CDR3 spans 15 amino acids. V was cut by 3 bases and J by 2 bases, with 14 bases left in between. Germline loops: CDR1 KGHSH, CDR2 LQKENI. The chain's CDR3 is CASSPRLERTYEQYF. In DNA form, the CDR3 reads TGTGCCAGCTCACCCCGTTTGGAGAGAACCTACGAGCAGTACTTC.

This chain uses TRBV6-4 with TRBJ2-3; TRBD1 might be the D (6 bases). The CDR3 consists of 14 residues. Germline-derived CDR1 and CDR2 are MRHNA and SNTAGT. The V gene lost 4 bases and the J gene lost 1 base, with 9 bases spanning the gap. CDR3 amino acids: CASSVGGGTDTQYF. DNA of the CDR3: TGTGCCAGCAGTGTAGGGGGTGGCACAGATACGCAGTATTTT.

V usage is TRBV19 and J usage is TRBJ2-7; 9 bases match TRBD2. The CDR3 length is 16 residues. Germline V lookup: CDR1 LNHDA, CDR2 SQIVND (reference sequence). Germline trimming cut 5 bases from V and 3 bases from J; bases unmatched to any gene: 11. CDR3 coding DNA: TGTGCCAGTAGTGGTCCGGTAAGCGGGAGGATCTACGAGCAGTACTTC. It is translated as CASSGPVSGRIYEQYF.

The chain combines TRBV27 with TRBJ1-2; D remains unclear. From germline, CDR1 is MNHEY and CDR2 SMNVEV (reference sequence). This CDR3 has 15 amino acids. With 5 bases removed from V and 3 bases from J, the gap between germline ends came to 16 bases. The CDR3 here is CASSPRWREHYGYTF. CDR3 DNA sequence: TGTGCCAGCAGTCCCCGGTGGAGGGAGCACTATGGCTACACCTTC.

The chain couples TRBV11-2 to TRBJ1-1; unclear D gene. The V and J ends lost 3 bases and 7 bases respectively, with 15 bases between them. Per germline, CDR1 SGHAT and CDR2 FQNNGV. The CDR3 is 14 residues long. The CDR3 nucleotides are TGTGCCAGCAGCTTCAGAGGGCCTGGCAGTGAAGCTTTCTTT. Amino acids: CASSFRGPGSEAFF.